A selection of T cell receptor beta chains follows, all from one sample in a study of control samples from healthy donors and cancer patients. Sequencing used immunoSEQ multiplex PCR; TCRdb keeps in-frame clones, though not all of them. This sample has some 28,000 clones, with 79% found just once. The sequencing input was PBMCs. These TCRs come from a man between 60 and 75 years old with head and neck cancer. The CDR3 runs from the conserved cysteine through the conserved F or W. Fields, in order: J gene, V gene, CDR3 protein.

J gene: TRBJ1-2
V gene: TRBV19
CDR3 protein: CASSTDRGFNYGYTF

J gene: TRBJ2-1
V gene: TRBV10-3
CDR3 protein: CAIGEGRLNTRNEQFF

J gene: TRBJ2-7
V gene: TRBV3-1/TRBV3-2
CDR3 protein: CASSQKWDTTYEQYF

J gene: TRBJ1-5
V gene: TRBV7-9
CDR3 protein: CASSPYDQPQHF

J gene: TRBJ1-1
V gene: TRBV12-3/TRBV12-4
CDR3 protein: CASSLAATEAFF

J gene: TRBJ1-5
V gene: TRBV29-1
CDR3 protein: CSVQDRGGNQPQHF

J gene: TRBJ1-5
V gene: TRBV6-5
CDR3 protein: CASRPTGNQPQHF

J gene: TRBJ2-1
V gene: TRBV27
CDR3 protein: CASSSSPGLVTFPEQFF

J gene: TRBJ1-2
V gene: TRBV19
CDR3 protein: CASSPGQGALGYTF

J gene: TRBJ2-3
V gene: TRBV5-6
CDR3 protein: CASSLTGVTQYF

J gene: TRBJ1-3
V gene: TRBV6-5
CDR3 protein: CASSPGHGNTIYF

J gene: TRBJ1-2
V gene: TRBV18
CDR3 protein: CASSTGDGYTF

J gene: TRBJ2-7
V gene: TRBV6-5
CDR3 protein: CASSYEVGASEQYF

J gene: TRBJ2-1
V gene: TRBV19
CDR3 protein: CASDSGSGQNEQFF

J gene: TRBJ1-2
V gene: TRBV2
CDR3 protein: CASSELSGRGGYTF

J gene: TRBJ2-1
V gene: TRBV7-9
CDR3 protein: CASSLRQGRWEQFF

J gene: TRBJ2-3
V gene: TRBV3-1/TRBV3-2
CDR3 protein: CASSQGLLLGGTLSTDTQYF

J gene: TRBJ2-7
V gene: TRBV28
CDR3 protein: CASSLSAGTYEQYF

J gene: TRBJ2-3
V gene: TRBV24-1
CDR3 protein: CATSPTSGRAIYTDTQYF

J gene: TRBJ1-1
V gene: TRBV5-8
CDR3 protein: CASSLFGGGNTEAFF

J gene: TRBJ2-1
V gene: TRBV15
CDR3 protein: CATSSLSRAEQFF

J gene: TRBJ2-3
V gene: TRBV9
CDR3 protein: CASTDRVTDTQYF

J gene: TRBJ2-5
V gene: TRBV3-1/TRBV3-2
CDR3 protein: CASSQGSLAGLETQYF

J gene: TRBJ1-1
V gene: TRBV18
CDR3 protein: CASSPMSTEAFF

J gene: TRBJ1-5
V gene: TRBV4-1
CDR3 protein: CASSQVRLNQPQHF

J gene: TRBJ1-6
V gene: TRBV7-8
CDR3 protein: CASSLYSGSYNSPLHF

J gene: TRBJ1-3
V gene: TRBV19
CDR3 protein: CASRDRGRIYTIYF

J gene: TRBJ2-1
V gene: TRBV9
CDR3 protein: CASTGTGGVEQFF

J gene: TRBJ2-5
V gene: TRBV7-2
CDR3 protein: CASSLAPTFGEETQYF

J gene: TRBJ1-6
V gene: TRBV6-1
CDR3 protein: CASSEYPAPLHF

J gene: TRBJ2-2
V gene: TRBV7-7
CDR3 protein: CASSLARAGVAGELFF

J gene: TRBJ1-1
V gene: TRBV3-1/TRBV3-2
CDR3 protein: CASSQGYVNTEAFF

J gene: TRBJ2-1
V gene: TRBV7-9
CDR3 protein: CASSLRLQENNEQFF

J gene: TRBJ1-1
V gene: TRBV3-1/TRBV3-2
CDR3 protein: CASSQAGGTEAFF

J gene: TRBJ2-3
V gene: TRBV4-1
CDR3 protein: CASSQTQGLTDTQYF

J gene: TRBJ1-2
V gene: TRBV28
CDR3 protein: CATTSHRGTGGYTF

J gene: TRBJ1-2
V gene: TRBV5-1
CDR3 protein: CASSFGTDDYGYTF

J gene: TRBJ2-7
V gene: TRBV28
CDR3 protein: CASSPGDIFTYEQYF

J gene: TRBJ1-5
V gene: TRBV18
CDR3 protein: CASSPRTAGAGEQPQHF

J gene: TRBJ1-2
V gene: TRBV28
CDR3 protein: CASSLRTGRSRGYTF

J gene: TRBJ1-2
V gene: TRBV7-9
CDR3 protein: CASSFGTGDGYTF

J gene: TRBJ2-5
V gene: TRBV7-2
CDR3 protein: CASSLAGGRETQYF

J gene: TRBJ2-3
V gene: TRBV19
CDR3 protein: CASSIGGARTDTQYF

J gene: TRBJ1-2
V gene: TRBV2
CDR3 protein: CASRDTPNYGYTF

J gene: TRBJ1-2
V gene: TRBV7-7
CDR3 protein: CASTLPAPWGYTF

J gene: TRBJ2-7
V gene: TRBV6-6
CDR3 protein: CASSKGLANYEQYF

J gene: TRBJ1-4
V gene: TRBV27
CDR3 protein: CASSLGIPNEKLFF

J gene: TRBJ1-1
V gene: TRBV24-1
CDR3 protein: CASRSSKSTEAFF

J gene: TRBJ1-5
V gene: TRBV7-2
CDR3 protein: CASSATGGAGNQPQHF

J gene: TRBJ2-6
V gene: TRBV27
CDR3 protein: CASSFVAGALLSGANVLTF

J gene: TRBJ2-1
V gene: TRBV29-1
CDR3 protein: CSVAVGSAYNEQFF

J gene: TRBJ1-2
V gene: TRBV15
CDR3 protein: CATSSTTTTGFSDGYTF

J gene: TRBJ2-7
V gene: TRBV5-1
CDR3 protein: CASSTGTGAHEQYF

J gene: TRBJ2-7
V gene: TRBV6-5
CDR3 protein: CASSPPGLSSYEQYF

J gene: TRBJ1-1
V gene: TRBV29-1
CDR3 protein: CSGARGRNRDTEAFF

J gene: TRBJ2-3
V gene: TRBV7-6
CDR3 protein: CASSLGLAGAGVTDTQYF

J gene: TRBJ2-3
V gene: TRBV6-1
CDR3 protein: CASSEGATDTQYF

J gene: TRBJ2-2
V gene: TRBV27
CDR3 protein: CASSPTGSHINTGELFF

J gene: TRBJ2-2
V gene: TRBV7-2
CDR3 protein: CASSLGANTGELFF

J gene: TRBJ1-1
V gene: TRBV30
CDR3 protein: CAWAIQGNTEAFF